By proportion, the clone carrying this TCR beta chain is medium-sized (0.01 to 0.1%). These data are taken from a study of CD4 and CD8 cells across lung adenocarcinoma regions. CDR1 MNHNS and CDR2 SASEGT come from the germline V gene. CDR3 length: 15 residues. The V gene end was trimmed by 6 bases and the J gene end by 3 bases; junction bases not matched to a gene: 8. TCRdb called the PCR reads again in MiXCR, with one record for every CDR3 protein. This table holds around 15,000 distinct CDR3 sequences, roughly 51% found once. Donors had localized lung adenocarcinoma, a non-small cell lung cancer. V usage is TRBV6-1 and J usage is TRBJ1-2; TRBD1 agrees at 9 bases. The sample comprised CD8+ T cells from the center of a lung tumor. The clonotype comes from a female donor with lung adenocarcinoma. The CD4 and CD8 labels of this study may be unreliable. This CDR3 reads CASSRKGQGHYGYTF. CDR3 coding DNA: TGTGCCAGCAGCCGAAAAGGACAGGGGCACTATGGCTACACCTTC.